Listed below are T cell receptor beta chains from one sample, sequenced in a study of T cell repertoires in ileal Crohn's disease. Clones were sequenced by immunoSEQ multiplex PCR, and TCRdb holds only the in-frame ones, with some missing. In the table there are 1,500 to 2,000 clones, around 83% of which are singletons. Sequenced: ileal tissue. Receptors originate from an adult with Crohn's disease. Both conserved end residues are part of each CDR3. Each record gives: V gene, D gene, CDR3 length, clone size, J gene, CDR3 DNA, CDR3 protein. A D gene is named only where the DNA matches it firmly. Where a row states a size, it is once, few, many or the class of an expanded clone; other rows omit it.

TRBV11-2	-	14	-	TRBJ1-6	TGTGCCAGCAGCTGGGAGGCCTTTGATTCACCCCTCCACTTT	CASSWEAFDSPLHF
TRBV28	-	12	-	TRBJ1-1	TGTGCCAGCCGACTTATGAACACTGAAGCTTTCTTT	CASRLMNTEAFF
TRBV5-1	TRBD2	14	-	TRBJ2-7	TGCGCCAGCAGCTTGGTGGGACTAGTCTACGAGCAGTACTTC	CASSLVGLVYEQYF
TRBV19	-	13	-	TRBJ1-2	TGTGCCAGTAGTAACGGGATTAACTATGGCTACACCTTC	CASSNGINYGYTF
TRBV28	-	14	-	TRBJ1-5	TGTGCCAGCAGCCCCACAGGGAGCAATCAGCCCCAGCATTTT	CASSPTGSNQPQHF
TRBV6-5	TRBD1	13	-	TRBJ1-1	TGTGCCAGCAGGACAGGGCGGAGGACTGAAGCTTTCTTT	CASRTGRRTEAFF
TRBV7-9	-	13	-	TRBJ2-5	TGTGCCAGCAGCTTAGACAGGGCAGAGACCCAGTACTTC	CASSLDRAETQYF
TRBV2	TRBD2	14	-	TRBJ2-2	TGTGCCAGCCGCGGGACTAGCAACACCGGGGAGCTGTTTTTT	CASRGTSNTGELFF
TRBV6-6	-	14	-	TRBJ1-2	TGTGCCAGCAGTTACTCGGGCAGGTACTATGGCTACACCTTC	CASSYSGRYYGYTF
TRBV7-2	TRBD2	15	once	TRBJ2-7	TGTGCCAGCAGCCTTCGGACTAGCAGTTCCTACGAGCAGTACTTC	CASSLRTSSSYEQYF
TRBV28	-	12	few	TRBJ1-5	TGTGCCAGCACCCTCCAGGGGCAGCCCCAGCATTTT	CASTLQGQPQHF
TRBV28	-	15	-	TRBJ1-1	TGTGCCAGCAGACCTGCACTGGCGGCGAACACTGAAGCTTTCTTT	CASRPALAANTEAFF
TRBV27	-	14	-	TRBJ2-7	TGTGCCAGCAGTAAACAGGGACCCGCTTACGAGCAGTACTTC	CASSKQGPAYEQYF